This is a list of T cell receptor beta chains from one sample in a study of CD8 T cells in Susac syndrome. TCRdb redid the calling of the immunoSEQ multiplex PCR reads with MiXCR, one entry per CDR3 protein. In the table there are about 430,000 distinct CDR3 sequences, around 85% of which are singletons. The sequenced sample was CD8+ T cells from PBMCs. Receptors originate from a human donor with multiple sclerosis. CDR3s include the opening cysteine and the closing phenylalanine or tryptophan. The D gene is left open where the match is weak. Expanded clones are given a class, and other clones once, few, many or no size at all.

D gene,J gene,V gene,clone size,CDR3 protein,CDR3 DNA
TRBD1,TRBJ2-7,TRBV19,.,CASSLTGTGIEQYF,TGTGCCAGTAGTTTAACCGGGACAGGGATCGAGCAGTACTTC
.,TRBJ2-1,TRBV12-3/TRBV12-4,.,CASSLGLTYNEQFF,TGTGCCAGCAGCCTTGGTCTAACATACAATGAGCAGTTCTTC
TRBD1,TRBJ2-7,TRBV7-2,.,CASSLEGQGFVEQYF,TGTGCCAGCAGCTTAGAAGGACAGGGCTTCGTCGAGCAGTACTTC
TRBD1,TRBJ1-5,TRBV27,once,CASSLPGTDQPQHF,TGTGCCAGCAGTCTCCCCGGGACAGATCAGCCCCAGCATTTT
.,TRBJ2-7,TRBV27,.,CASSHTVGSYEQYF,TGTGCCAGCAGTCATACAGTGGGCTCCTACGAGCAGTACTTC
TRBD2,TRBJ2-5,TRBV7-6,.,CASSLVTSGGETQYF,TGTGCCAGCAGCTTAGTGACTAGCGGGGGGGAGACCCAGTACTTC
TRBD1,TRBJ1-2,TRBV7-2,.,CASSLIQGAHNYGYTF,TGTGCCAGCAGCTTAATTCAGGGGGCGCATAACTATGGCTACACCTTC
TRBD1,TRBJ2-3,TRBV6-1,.,CASSDLGGSAGTDTQYF,TGTGCCAGCAGTGATTTAGGGGGCTCGGCCGGCACAGATACGCAGTATTTT
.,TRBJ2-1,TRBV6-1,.,CASSVNTYNEQFF,TGTGCCAGCAGTGTAAACACCTACAATGAGCAGTTCTTC
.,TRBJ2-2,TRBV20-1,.,CSAVRLGIGDTGELFF,TGCAGTGCTGTGAGACTGGGGATCGGAGACACCGGGGAGCTGTTTTTT
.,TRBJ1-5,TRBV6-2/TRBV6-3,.,CASSKLRSSEYQPQHF,TGTGCCAGCAGTAAGTTGAGATCTTCCGAGTATCAGCCCCAGCATTTT
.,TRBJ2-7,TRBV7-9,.,CASSLARSGTYEQYF,TGTGCCAGCAGCTTAGCGCGGAGCGGTACCTACGAGCAGTACTTC
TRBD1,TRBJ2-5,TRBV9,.,CASSVEDRGWKTQYF,TGTGCCAGCAGCGTAGAAGACAGGGGTTGGAAGACCCAGTACTTC
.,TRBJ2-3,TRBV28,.,CASSLSSPDTDTQYF,TGTGCCAGCAGTTTGTCCAGTCCGGACACAGATACGCAGTATTTT
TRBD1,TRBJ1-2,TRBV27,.,CASSGTGGGYTF,TGTGCCAGCAGTGGGACAGGGGGTGGCTACACCTTC
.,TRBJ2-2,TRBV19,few,CASSISWRNTGELFF,TGTGCCAGTAGTATCTCTTGGCGGAACACCGGGGAGCTGTTTTTT
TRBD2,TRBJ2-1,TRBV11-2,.,CASSSPGLAVYNEQFF,TGTGCCAGCAGCTCTCCGGGACTAGCAGTTTACAATGAGCAGTTCTTC
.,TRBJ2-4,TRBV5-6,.,CASSLDTNIQYF,TGTGCCAGCAGCTTGGATACAAACATTCAGTACTTC
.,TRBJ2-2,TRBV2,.,CASSVLRFGREVSTGELFF,TGTGCCAGCAGCGTACTTCGTTTCGGCAGGGAGGTTAGCACCGGGGAGCTGTTTTTT
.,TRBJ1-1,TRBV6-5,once,CASSYGGRTTEAFF,TGTGCCAGCAGTTACGGGGGCCGAACCACTGAAGCTTTCTTT
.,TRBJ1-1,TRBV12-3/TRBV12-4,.,CASSSGAFEAFF,TGTGCCAGCAGTTCCGGGGCGTTTGAAGCTTTCTTT
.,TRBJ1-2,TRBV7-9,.,CASSLGSTIGYTF,TGTGCCAGCAGCTTAGGGTCGACCATCGGCTACACCTTC
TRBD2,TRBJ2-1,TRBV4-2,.,CASSQEPSGSGSGEQFF,TGTGCCAGCAGCCAAGAACCGAGCGGGAGTGGAAGCGGAGAGCAGTTCTTC
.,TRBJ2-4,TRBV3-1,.,CASSQSLAKNIQYF,TGTGCCAGCAGCCAATCCCTAGCCAAAAACATTCAGTACTTC
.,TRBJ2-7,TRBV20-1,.,CSAREDHSSYEQYF,TGCAGTGCTAGGGAGGACCACTCTTCCTACGAGCAGTACTTC
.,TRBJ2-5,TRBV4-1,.,CASSQAPPSGYQETQYF,TGCGCCAGCAGCCAAGCTCCCCCTAGTGGTTACCAAGAGACCCAGTACTTC
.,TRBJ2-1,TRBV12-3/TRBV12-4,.,CASSFGSELNEQFF,TGTGCCAGCAGTTTCGGGTCCGAACTGAATGAGCAGTTCTTC
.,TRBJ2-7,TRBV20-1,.,CSASSGASYEQYF,TGCAGTGCTAGTAGTGGGGCCTCCTACGAGCAGTACTTC
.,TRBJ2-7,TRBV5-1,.,CASRYGEGAYEQYF,TGCGCCAGCAGGTATGGGGAGGGGGCCTACGAGCAGTACTTC
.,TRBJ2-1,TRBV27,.,CASGIGSTYNEQFF,TGTGCCAGCGGTATTGGCTCCACTTACAATGAGCAGTTCTTC
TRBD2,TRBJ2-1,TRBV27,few,CASRTSGSYNEQFF,TGTGCCAGCAGGACTAGCGGCTCCTACAATGAGCAGTTCTTC
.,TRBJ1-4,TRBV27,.,CASRMGGGGEKLFF,TGTGCCAGCAGGATGGGGGGGGGCGGTGAAAAACTGTTTTTT
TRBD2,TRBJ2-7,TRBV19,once,CASSEQDRDYQYEQYF,TGTGCCAGTAGTGAACAAGACCGGGACTACCAGTACGAGCAGTACTTC
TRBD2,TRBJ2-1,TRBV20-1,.,CSASRYGLAGDSDEQFF,TGCAGTGCTAGTCGGTATGGGCTAGCGGGAGATAGTGATGAGCAGTTCTTC
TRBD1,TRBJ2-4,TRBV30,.,CAWNPGQGNIQYF,TGTGCCTGGAACCCCGGACAGGGAAACATTCAGTACTTC
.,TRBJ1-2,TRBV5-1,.,CASSFGDESLRGYSYTF,TGCGCCAGCAGCTTTGGGGACGAGTCCCTTCGGGGCTATTCCTACACCTTC
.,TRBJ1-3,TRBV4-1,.,CASSQAGVSSSGNTIYF,TGCGCCAGCAGCCAAGCCGGGGTTTCCTCCTCTGGAAACACCATATATTTT
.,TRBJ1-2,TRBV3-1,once,CASSQEGQPNYGYTF,TGTGCCAGCAGCCAAGAGGGACAACCTAACTATGGCTACACCTTC
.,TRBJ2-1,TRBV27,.,CASSLTNLDYSYNEQFF,TGTGCCAGCAGTTTAACAAATCTTGACTACTCCTACAATGAGCAGTTCTTC
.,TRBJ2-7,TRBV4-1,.,CASSQGMGRYEQYF,TGCGCCAGCAGCCAGGGGATGGGGCGCTACGAGCAGTACTTC
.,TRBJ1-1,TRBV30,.,CAQGWSGTEAFF,TGTGCCCAGGGGTGGTCTGGCACTGAAGCTTTCTTT
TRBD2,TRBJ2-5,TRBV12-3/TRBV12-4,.,CASSPGLAGSLETQYF,TGTGCCAGCAGTCCGGGACTAGCGGGATCCCTAGAGACCCAGTACTTC
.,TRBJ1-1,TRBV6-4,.,CASSDDGNTEAFF,TGTGCCAGCAGTGACGATGGGAACACTGAAGCTTTCTTT
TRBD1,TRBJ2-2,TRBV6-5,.,CASRRQGWDTGELFF,TGTGCCAGCAGGAGACAGGGATGGGACACCGGGGAGCTGTTTTTT
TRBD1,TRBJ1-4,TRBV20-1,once,CSARKQGVREKLFF,TGCAGTGCTAGGAAACAGGGGGTTCGTGAAAAACTGTTTTTT